The 29 T cell receptor beta chains in this list originate from one sample, sequenced in a study of blood T cell repertoires in COVID-19. Only in-frame clones appear in the TCRdb table, and some are missing; sequencing was by immunoSEQ multiplex PCR. This sample has about 74,000 clones; about nine tenths occur once, and the top ten carry around 30%. The sample comprised peripheral blood. These receptors were obtained from a woman aged 80 or older with active or convalescent COVID-19.

V gene TRBV7-2 combines with J gene TRBJ2-7, with TRBD2 matching 9 bases. From germline, CDR1 is SGHTA and CDR2 FQGNSA. This CDR3 has 16 residues. Trimming removed 5 bases from V and 5 bases from J; junction bases left unmatched: 13. CDR3 nucleotide sequence: TGTGCCAGCAGCCCCAGGCCACTAGCGGGTGGCAACGAGCAGTACTTC. It codes for CASSPRPLAGGNEQYF.

This chain links TRBV6-6 with TRBJ2-5; D call uncertain. CDR1 and CDR2 (germline): MNHNY, SVGAGI (reference sequence). The CDR3 totals 15 residues. Trimming took 0 bases from V and 2 from J, leaving 10 bases between them. The CDR3 nucleotides are TGTGCCAGCAGTTACTCAGGAGCGCCTCAAGAGACCCAGTACTTC. Amino acids: CASSYSGAPQETQYF.

This clone showed up just a few times. The V and J genes are TRBV5-5 and TRBJ1-1; D is possibly TRBD1 (6 bases). The CDR3 is 14 residues long. V was trimmed by 2 bases and J by 7 bases, leaving 15 bases between them. Germline-derived CDR1 and CDR2 are SGHKS and YYEKEE (reference sequence). The DNA for the CDR3 is TGTGCCAGCAGCTTCGGGGGGGCGCGTAATGAAGCTTTCTTT. The encoded protein is CASSFGGARNEAFF.

The chain couples TRBV25-1 to TRBJ2-7; TRBD1 is a possible D gene (5 bases). Germline V CDR1 and CDR2: MGHDK, SYGVNS. The germline V and J ends were trimmed by 4 bases and 3 bases, with 7 bases remaining between them. The CDR3 is made up of 12 amino acids. CDR3 protein: CASSGQLYEQYF. As DNA, the CDR3 is TGTGCCAGCAGTGGACAGCTCTACGAGCAGTACTTC.

The chain is built from TRBV6-1 and TRBJ2-3; 10 bases are a match to TRBD2. Germline values: CDR1 MNHNS, CDR2 SASEGT. The CDR3 spans 16 residues. V dropped 3 bases and J dropped 2; count of bases not matched to a gene: 5. CDR3 protein: CASSDLAGAATDTQYF. DNA of the CDR3: TGTGCCAGCAGTGATCTAGCGGGGGCCGCCACAGATACGCAGTATTTT.

The chain joins TRBV6-5 to TRBJ1-1; 10 positions match TRBD1. Germline V gene sequence: CDR1 MNHEY, CDR2 SVGAGI. The CDR3 has 13 amino acids. Trimming took 7 bases from V and 5 from J; bases not matched to a gene: 4. The CDR3 coding sequence is TGTGCCAGCATCGACAGGGGGCTGACTGAAGCTTTCTTT. Amino acid sequence: CASIDRGLTEAFF.

This clone was counted only a few times. This rearrangement joins TRBV6-6 to TRBJ2-1, with 10 bases that match TRBD2. CDR1 MNHNY and CDR2 SVGAGI come from the germline V gene (reference sequence). The CDR3 spans 16 residues. Losses at the gene ends were 5 bases for V and 7 bases for J; bases not matched to a gene: 11. For the CDR3, the DNA is TGTGCCAGCAGTCTCGGCTTAGCGGGGGGTAGAAATGAGCAGTTCTTC. Translated: CASSLGLAGGRNEQFF.

This chain links TRBV6-6 with TRBJ2-1; TRBD2 agrees at 10 bases. Germline CDR1 reads MNHNY; CDR2 reads SVGAGI (reference sequence). The V segment lost 4 bases and the J segment 4 bases; nucleotides outside the gene matches: 4. The CDR3 length is 15 residues. The CDR3 DNA reads TGTGCCAGCAGTTCTACTAGCGGGGCGTACAATGAGCAGTTCTTC. This encodes CASSSTSGAYNEQFF.

The J gene is TRBJ2-7, the V gene TRBV3-1 (or the pseudogene TRBV3-2), with no clear D. This CDR3 region has 15 residues. V was clipped by 1 base and J by 3 bases, with 13 bases between them. The germline CDR1 and CDR2 sequences are LGHDT and YNNKEL (reference sequence). CDR3 amino acids: CASSQGGGLSYEQYF. CDR3 DNA: TGTGCCAGCAGCCAAGGCGGCGGCTTGAGCTACGAGCAGTACTTC.

The rearrangement links TRBV23-1 to TRBJ2-1; TRBD1 matches 10 bases. TRBV23-1 is an ORF; its function is uncertain. There are 16 residues in the CDR3. The J segment lost 7 bases and the V segment lost 5 bases, leaving 11 bases of the junction unmatched. The CDR3 DNA follows: TGCGCCAGCAGTTGTCACGGGGACAGGGGAGGGAATGAGCAGTTCTTC. Residues: CASSCHGDRGGNEQFF.

The rearrangement links TRBV7-2 to TRBJ2-1, with 9 bases that match TRBD2. The ends lost 1 base at V and 3 bases at J; junction bases unmatched: 4. Germline V gene lookup returns CDR1 SGHTA and CDR2 FQGNSA. The CDR3 totals 16 residues. Written as DNA, the CDR3 is TGTGCCAGCAGCTTAGGGGGACTAGCTAACTACAATGAGCAGTTCTTC. This codes for CASSLGGLANYNEQFF.

The chain uses TRBV10-3 and TRBJ2-1; 8 bases line up with TRBD1. Germline values: CDR1 ENHRY, CDR2 SYGVKD. The CDR3 extends over 14 amino acids. V shed 8 bases and J 0 bases; nucleotides not matched to a gene: 3. CDR3 in amino acids: CAIGDRSSYNEQFF. The CDR3 DNA reads as TGTGCCATCGGGGACAGGAGCTCCTACAATGAGCAGTTCTTC.

The V and J genes are TRBV4-3 and TRBJ2-1; the match to TRBD2 covers 9 bases. Per germline, CDR1 LGHNA and CDR2 YSLEER. The CDR3 spans 20 residues. V shed 0 bases, J shed 0 bases, and the junction held 12 bases outside the gene matches. CDR3 nucleotide sequence: TGCGCCAGCAGCCAAGATTATTCGGCGGGGGGGATTAGCTCCTACAATGAGCAGTTCTTC. It translates to CASSQDYSAGGISSYNEQFF.

V is TRBV7-2 and J is TRBJ2-1, with D possibly being TRBD2 (6 bases). Germline CDR1 and CDR2: SGHTA and FQGNSA. V lost 6 bases to trimming and J lost 14 bases, with 17 bases between them. The CDR3 spans 12 residues. The chain's CDR3 is CASSKKGGPKFF. The CDR3 DNA follows: TGTGCCAGCAGTAAAAAGGGAGGCCCCAAGTTCTTC.

The chain combines TRBV6-6 with TRBJ1-2, with D perhaps matching TRBD1 (5 bases). Deletions cut 6 bases from V and 5 bases from J, with 16 bases between. Germline CDR1 and CDR2: MNHNY and SVGAGI (reference sequence). The CDR3 spans 14 residues. CDR3 nucleotides: TGTGCCAGCAGCACCGACAGTTTCGGGTATGGCTACACCTTC. It codes for CASSTDSFGYGYTF.

The chain carries TRBV5-1 and TRBJ1-2; D is perhaps TRBD1 (5 bases). Germline assignment: CDR1 SGHRS and CDR2 YFSETQ. The CDR3 has 14 amino acids. V was cut by 3 bases and J by 1 base, with 10 bases left in between. CDR3 residues: CASSYGGFNYGYTF. CDR3 DNA sequence: TGCGCCAGCAGCTACGGGGGTTTTAACTATGGCTACACCTTC.

V gene TRBV13 combines with J gene TRBJ2-6; 9 bases are shared with TRBD1. V was pared by 5 bases and J by 0 bases, with 11 bases of the junction left unmatched. Germline-derived CDR1 and CDR2 are PRHDT and FYEKMQ (reference sequence). The CDR3 extends over 19 amino acids. CDR3 residues: CASSKLRDRARSGANVLTF. CDR3 coding DNA: TGTGCCAGCAGCAAACTCCGGGACAGGGCCCGCTCTGGGGCCAACGTCCTGACTTTC.

CDR3 in amino acids: CASSSDILSNSPLHF. The CDR3 DNA is TGTGCCAGCAGCTCCGATATATTGAGCAATTCACCCCTCCACTTT. The J gene is TRBJ1-6, the V gene TRBV5-4; D is undetermined. Germline CDR1 and CDR2: SGHNT and YYREEE (reference sequence). There are 15 residues in the CDR3. Trimming removed 3 bases from V and 7 bases from J, with 14 bases in between.

This clone occurred a few times. The chain uses TRBV15 and TRBJ1-5; TRBD1 agrees at 8 bases. The germline gives CDR1 LNHNV, CDR2 YYDKDF (reference sequence). V shed 5 bases, J shed 7 bases, and the junction held 7 bases outside the gene matches. This CDR3 has 14 residues. CDR3 sequence (DNA): TGTGCCACCAGCGGACAGGGATTTAGCCAGCCCCAGCATTTT. Translated: CATSGQGFSQPQHF.

The chain has TRBV10-2 and TRBJ2-7; TRBD1 agrees at 8 bases. V shed 6 bases, J shed 2 bases, and the junction held 6 bases outside the gene matches. Germline V gene data show CDR1 as WSHSY and CDR2 as SAAADI. CDR3 length equals 14 residues. CDR3 bases: TGCGCCAGCAGACAGACAGGGGCAACCTACGAGCAGTACTTC. Residues: CASRQTGATYEQYF.

Note on this clone: The same CDR3 is also encoded by other DNA sequences in this sample. This chain joins TRBV12-3 or TRBV12-4 and TRBJ1-2, with D uncertain. The V end lost 3 bases, the J end lost 5 bases, and 7 bases lay between the germline ends. CDR3 size: 12 residues. Written as DNA, the CDR3 is TGTGCCAGCAGTTTTTTAGATTATGGCTACACCTTC. This gives the protein CASSFLDYGYTF.

The V call is TRBV7-2, the J call TRBJ1-1; no definite D call. The CDR3 consists of 13 residues. V was trimmed by 5 bases and J by 6 bases, leaving 13 bases between them. Germline V gene data show CDR1 as SGHTA and CDR2 as FQGNSA. The CDR3 loop reads CASSLSSKSEAFF. The CDR3 DNA reads as TGTGCCAGCAGCCTAAGTTCTAAATCTGAAGCTTTCTTT. The complete variable domain, with remaining parts taken from reference TRBV7-2 and TRBJ1-1, reads GAGVSQSPSNKVTEKGKDVELRCDPISGHTALYWYRQSLGQGLEFLIYFQGNSAPDKSGLPSDRFSAERTGGSVSTLTIQRTQQEDSAVYLCASSLSSKSEAFFGQGTRLTVV.

The rearrangement links TRBV4-3 to TRBJ2-2; D is unclear. The CDR3 spans 14 residues. Trimming took off 3 bases at V and 0 bases at J, with 5 bases between the two ends. Per germline, CDR1 LGHNA and CDR2 YSLEER. CDR3: CASSHDTNTGELFF. DNA for the CDR3: TGCGCCAGCAGCCATGACACGAACACCGGGGAGCTGTTTTTT.

V usage is TRBV11-2 and J usage is TRBJ2-3, with 10 bases lining up with TRBD2. Germline CDR1 reads SGHAT; CDR2 reads FQNNGV. V lost 0 bases to trimming and J lost 0 bases; unmatched junction nucleotides: 12. The CDR3 is 20 residues long. CDR3 residues: CASSLDPLPLAGVSTDTQYF. In DNA form, the CDR3 reads TGTGCCAGCAGCTTAGATCCCCTTCCCCTAGCGGGGGTTAGCACAGATACGCAGTATTTT.

The V gene is TRBV28, the J gene TRBJ1-1; no definite D call. V dropped 6 bases and J dropped 4 bases, with 15 bases sitting between them. Germline values: CDR1 MDHEN, CDR2 SYDVKM. CDR3 size: 14 residues. CDR3 nucleotide sequence: TGTGCCAGCAGCAAGTACTCGGAGGCCACTGAAGCTTTCTTT. Residues: CASSKYSEATEAFF.

This sequence joins TRBV6-5 and TRBJ2-5; D is unclear. The CDR3 totals 14 residues. The V end lost 6 bases, the J end lost 6 bases, and 17 bases lay between the germline ends. CDR1 and CDR2 (germline): MNHEY, SVGAGI. The CDR3 here is CASSATLRTKTQYF. As DNA, the CDR3 is TGTGCCAGCAGCGCAACACTACGCACGAAGACCCAGTACTTC.

The chain uses TRBV5-1 and TRBJ2-3; TRBD2 might be the D (5 bases). Trimming shortened V by 5 bases and J by 2 bases, and 12 bases separated the two germline ends. This CDR3 has 14 residues. Germline CDR1 reads SGHRS; CDR2 reads YFSETQ. CDR3 in amino acids: CASRETSHTDTQYF. For the CDR3, the DNA is TGCGCCAGCAGAGAAACTAGTCACACAGATACGCAGTATTTT.

In this sample, this clone turned up a few times. The genes are TRBV10-1 and TRBJ2-7, with D maybe TRBD2 (6 bases). Trimming removed 4 bases from V and 0 bases from J, with 19 bases in between. The germline CDR1 and CDR2 sequences are WNHNN and SYGVQD (reference sequence). The CDR3 is 17 amino acids. This CDR3 is CASSGGSRGANSYEQYF. In nucleotides, the CDR3 is TGCGCCAGCAGTGGGGGATCTCGCGGGGCTAACTCCTACGAGCAGTACTTC.

The V gene is TRBV11-3, the J gene TRBJ1-2, with 8 nucleotides matching TRBD1. This CDR3 is built from 16 residues. Germline-derived CDR1 and CDR2 are SGHNT and YENEEA. The V segment lost 0 bases and the J segment 8 bases; nucleotides outside the gene matches: 11. CDR3 amino acids: CASSLEDRAVLLGYTF. The DNA for the CDR3 is TGTGCCAGCAGCTTAGAGGACAGGGCGGTTCTCCTGGGCTACACCTTC.